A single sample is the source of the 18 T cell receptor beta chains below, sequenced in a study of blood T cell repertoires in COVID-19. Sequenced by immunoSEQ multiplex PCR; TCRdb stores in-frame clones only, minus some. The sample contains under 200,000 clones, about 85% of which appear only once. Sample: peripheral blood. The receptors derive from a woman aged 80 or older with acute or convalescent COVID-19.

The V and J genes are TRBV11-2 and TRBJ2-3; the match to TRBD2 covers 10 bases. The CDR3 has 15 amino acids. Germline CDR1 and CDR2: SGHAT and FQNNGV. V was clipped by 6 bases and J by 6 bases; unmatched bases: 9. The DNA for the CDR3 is TGTGCCAGCAGGGACGGGACTAGCGATATTGATACGCAGTATTTT. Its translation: CASRDGTSDIDTQYF.

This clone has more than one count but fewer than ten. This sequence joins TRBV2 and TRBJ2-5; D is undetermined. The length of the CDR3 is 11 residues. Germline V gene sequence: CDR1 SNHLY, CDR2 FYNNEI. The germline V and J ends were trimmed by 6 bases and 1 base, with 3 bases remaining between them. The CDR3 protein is CASSFQETQYF. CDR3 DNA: TGTGCCAGCAGCTTCCAAGAGACCCAGTACTTC.

The DNA of the CDR3 is TGTGCCAGCATTTCAACAGGGAGCGCTGAAGCTTTCTTT. Amino acids: CASISTGSAEAFF. The genes are TRBV12-3 or TRBV12-4 and TRBJ1-1; D might be TRBD1 (6 bases). This CDR3 has 13 residues. Trimming removed 7 bases from V and 6 bases from J, with 15 bases in between.

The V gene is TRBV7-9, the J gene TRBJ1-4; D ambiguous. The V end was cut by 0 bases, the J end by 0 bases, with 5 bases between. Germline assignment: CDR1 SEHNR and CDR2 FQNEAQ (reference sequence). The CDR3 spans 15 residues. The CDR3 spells CASSLAGATNEKLFF. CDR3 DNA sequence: TGTGCCAGCAGCTTAGCCGGAGCAACTAATGAAAAACTGTTTTTT.

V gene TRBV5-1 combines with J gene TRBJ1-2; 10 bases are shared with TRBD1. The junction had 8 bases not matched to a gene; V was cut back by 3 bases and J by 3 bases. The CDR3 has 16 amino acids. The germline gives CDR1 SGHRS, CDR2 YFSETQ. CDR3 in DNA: TGCGCCAGCAGCTCCGCCGGGACAGGGGTGTACTATGGCTACACCTTC. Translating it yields CASSSAGTGVYYGYTF.

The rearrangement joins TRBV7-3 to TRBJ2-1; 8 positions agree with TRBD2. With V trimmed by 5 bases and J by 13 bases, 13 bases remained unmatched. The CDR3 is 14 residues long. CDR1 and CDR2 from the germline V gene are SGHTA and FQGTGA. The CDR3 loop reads CASSPPGTRNFQFF. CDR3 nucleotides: TGTGCCAGCAGCCCGCCCGGGACTAGAAATTTTCAGTTCTTC.

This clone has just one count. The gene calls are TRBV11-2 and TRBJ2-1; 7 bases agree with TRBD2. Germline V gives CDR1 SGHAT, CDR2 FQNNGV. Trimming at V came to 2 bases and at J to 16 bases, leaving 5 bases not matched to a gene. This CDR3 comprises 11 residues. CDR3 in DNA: TGTGCCAGCAGCTTATGGGAGGGCCTCTTCTTC. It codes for CASSLWEGLFF.

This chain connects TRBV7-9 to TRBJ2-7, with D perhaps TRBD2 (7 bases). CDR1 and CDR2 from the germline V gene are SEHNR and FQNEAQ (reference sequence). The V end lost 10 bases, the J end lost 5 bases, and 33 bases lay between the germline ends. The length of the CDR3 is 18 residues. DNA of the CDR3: TGTGCCACCCAATCGAGGACTAAGGGGGGGAAAGCATATGACGAGCAGTACTTC. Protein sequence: CATQSRTKGGKAYDEQYF.

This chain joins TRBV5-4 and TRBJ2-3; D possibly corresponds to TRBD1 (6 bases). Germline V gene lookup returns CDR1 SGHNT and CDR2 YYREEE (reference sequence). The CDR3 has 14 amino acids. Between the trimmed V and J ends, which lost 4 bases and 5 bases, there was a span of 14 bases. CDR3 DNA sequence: TGTGCCAGCAGCCCAGGACAGAAGCGAGATACGCAGTATTTT. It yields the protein CASSPGQKRDTQYF. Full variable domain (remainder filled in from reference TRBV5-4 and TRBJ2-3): ETGVTQSPTHLIKTRGQQVTLRCSSQSGHNTVSWYQQALGQGPQFIFQYYREEENGRGNFPPRFSGLQFPNYSSELNVNALELDDSALYLCASSPGQKRDTQYFGPGTRLTVL.

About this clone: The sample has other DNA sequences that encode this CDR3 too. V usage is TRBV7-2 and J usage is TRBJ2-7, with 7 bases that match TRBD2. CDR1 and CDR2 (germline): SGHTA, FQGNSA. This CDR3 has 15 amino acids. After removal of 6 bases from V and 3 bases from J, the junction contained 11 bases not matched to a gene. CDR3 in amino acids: CASRLHVGGIYEQYF. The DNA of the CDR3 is TGTGCCAGCAGGCTCCACGTCGGGGGGATCTACGAGCAGTACTTC.

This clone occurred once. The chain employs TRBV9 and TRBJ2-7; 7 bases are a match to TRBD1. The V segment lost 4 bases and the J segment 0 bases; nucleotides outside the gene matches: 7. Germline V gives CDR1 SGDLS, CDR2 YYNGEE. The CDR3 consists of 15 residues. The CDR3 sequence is CASSPRQGLSYEQYF. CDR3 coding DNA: TGTGCCAGCAGCCCCCGACAGGGCCTCTCCTACGAGCAGTACTTC.

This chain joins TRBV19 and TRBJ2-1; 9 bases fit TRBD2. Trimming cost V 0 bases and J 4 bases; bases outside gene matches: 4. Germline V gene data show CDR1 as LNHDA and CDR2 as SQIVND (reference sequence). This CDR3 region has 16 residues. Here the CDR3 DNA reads TGTGCCAGTAGTATAGAGACTAGCGGAGGGTACAATGAGCAGTTCTTC. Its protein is CASSIETSGGYNEQFF.

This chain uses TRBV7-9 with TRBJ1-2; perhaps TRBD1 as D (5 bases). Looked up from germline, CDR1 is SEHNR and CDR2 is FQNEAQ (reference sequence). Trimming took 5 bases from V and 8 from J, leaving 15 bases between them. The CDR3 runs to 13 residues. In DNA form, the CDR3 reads TGTGCCAGCAGCCCTCTCCAGGGAGGAGGCTACACCTTC. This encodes CASSPLQGGGYTF. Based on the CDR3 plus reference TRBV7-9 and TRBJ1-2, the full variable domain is DTGVSQNPRHKITKRGQNVTFRCDPISEHNRLYWYRQTLGQGPEFLTYFQNEAQLEKSRLLSDRFSAERPKGSFSTLEIQRTEQGDSAMYLCASSPLQGGGYTFGSGTRLTVV.

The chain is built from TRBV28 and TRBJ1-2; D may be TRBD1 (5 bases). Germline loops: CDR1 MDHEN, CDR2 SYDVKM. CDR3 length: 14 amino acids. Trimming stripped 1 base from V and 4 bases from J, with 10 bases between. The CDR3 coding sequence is TGTGCCAGCAGTTTATTTAGGGGCACCTATGGCTACACCTTC. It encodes CASSLFRGTYGYTF.

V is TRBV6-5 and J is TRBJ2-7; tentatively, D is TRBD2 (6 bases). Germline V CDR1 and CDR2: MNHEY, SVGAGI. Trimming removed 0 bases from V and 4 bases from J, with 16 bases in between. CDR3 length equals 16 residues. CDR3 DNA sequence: TGTGCCAGCAGTTACTCGGCTGGCGGGACTGCTTACGAGCAGTACTTC. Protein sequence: CASSYSAGGTAYEQYF.

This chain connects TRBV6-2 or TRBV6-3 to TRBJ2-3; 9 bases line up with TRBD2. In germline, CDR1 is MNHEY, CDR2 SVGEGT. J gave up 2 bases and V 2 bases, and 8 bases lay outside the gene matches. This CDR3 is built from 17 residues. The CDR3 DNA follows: TGTGCCAGCAGTTACCCCCTGGCGGGAGGGGTCACAGATACGCAGTATTTT. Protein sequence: CASSYPLAGGVTDTQYF.

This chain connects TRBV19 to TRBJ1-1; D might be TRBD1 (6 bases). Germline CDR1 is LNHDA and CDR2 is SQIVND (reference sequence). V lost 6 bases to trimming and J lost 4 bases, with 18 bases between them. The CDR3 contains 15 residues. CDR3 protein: CASSLTTGLVTEAFF. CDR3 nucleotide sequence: TGTGCCAGTAGCCTTACGACAGGTTTGGTCACTGAAGCTTTCTTT.

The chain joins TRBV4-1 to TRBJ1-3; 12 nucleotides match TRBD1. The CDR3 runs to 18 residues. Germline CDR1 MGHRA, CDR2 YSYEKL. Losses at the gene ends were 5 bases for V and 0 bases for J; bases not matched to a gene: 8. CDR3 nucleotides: TGCGCCAGCAGCTCGGGACAGGGGGCGTTATTCTCTGGAAACACCATATATTTT. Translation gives CASSSGQGALFSGNTIYF.